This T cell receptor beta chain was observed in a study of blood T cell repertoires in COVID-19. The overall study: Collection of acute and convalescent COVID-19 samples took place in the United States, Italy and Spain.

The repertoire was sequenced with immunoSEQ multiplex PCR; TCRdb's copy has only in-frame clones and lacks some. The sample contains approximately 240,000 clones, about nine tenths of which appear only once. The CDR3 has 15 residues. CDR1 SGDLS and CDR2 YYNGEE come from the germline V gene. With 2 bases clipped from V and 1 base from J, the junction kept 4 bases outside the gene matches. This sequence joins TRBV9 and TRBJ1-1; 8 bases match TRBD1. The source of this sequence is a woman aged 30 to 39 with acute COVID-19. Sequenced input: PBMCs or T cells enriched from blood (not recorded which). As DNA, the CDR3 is TGTGCCAGCAGCGTGACCGGGACAGGGAACACTGAAGCTTTCTTT. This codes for CASSVTGTGNTEAFF. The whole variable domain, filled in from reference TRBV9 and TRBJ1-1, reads DSGVTQTPKHLITATGQRVTLRCSPRSGDLSVYWYQQSLDQGLQFLIQYYNGEERAKGNILERFSAQQFPDLHSELNLSSLELGDSALYFCASSVTGTGNTEAFFGQGTRLTVV.